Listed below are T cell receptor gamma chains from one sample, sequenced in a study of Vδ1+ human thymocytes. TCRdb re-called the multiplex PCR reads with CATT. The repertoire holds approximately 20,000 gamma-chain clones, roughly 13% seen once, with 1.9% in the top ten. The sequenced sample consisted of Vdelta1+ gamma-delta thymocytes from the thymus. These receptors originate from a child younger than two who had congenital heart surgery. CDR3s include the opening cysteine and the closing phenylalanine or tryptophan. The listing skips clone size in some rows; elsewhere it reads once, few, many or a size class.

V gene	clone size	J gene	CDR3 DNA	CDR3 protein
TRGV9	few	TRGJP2	TGTGCCTTGTGGGACAATAGTAGTGATTGGATCAAGACGTTT	CALWDNSSDWIKTF
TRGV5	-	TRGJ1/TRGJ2	TGTGCCGCCTGGGACGCGGAAGATTATAAGAAACTCTTT	CAAWDAEDYKKLF
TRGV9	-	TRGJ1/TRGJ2	TGTGCCTTGTCGCATGATGGTGGGACGCTCTTT	CALSHDGGTLF
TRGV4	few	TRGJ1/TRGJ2	TGTGCCACCTGGGATGAATCTTATAAGAAACTCTTT	CATWDESYKKLF
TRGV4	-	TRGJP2	TGTGCCACCTGGGACTGCCGACATAATAGTAGTGATTGGATCAAGACGTTT	CATWDCRHNSSDWIKTF
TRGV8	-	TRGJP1	TGTGCCACCTGGGAGCGATATACCACTGGTTGGTTCAAGATATTT	CATWERYTTGWFKIF
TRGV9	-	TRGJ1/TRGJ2	TGTGCCTTGTGGGAGGTGTTGAATTATAAGAAACTCTTT	CALWEVLNYKKLF
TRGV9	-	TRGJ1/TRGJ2	TGTGCCTTGTGGGAGGTCGGAACTTATTATAAGAAACTCTTT	CALWEVGTYYKKLF
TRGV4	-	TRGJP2	TGTGCCACCTGGGATGGGCGGGATAGTAGTGATTGGATCAAGACGTTT	CATWDGRDSSDWIKTF
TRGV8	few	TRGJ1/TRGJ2	TGTGCCACCTGGGATAGGGTGGGTGATAAGAAACTCTTT	CATWDRVGDKKLF
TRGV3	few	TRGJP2	TGTGCCACCCCGGAGTTCAAGACGTTT	CATPEFKTF
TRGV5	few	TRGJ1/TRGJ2	TGTGCCACCTGGGACCCAGGCCATTATAAGAAACTCTTT	CATWDPGHYKKLF
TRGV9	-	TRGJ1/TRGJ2	TGTGCCTTGTGGGAGGTGCCCTTAAAGAAACTCTTT	CALWEVPLKKLF
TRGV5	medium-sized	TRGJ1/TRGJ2	TGTGCCACCTGGGACAGGCCAGGGTATAAGAAACTCTTT	CATWDRPGYKKLF
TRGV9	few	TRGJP	TGTGCCTTGTGGGAGGTCCCCAAGGAGTTGGGCAAAAAAATCAAGGTATTT	CALWEVPKELGKKIKVF
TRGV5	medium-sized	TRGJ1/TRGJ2	TGTGCCACCTGGGACTATAAGAAACTCTTT	CATWDYKKLF
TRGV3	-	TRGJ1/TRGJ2	TGTGCCACCTGGGATGTGATTTATTATAAGAAACTCTTT	CATWDVIYYKKLF
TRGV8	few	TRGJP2	TGTGCCACCTGGGATGAGGGTGATTGGATCAAGACGTTT	CATWDEGDWIKTF
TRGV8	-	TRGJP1	TGTGCCACCTGGGATAGACCCACTGGTTGGTTCAAGATATTT	CATWDRPTGWFKIF
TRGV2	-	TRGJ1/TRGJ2	TGTGCCACCTGGGGAGGGTATAAGAAACTCTTT	CATWGGYKKLF
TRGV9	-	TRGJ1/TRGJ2	TGTGCCTTGTGGGAGGCTAACCGTTATTATAAGAAACTCTTT	CALWEANRYYKKLF